These T cell receptor beta chains were read from a single sample in a study of blood T cell repertoires in COVID-19. Assay used: immunoSEQ multiplex PCR; TCRdb lists only in-frame clones, some missing. The table lists roughly 55,000 clones, approximately 89% of them singletons, with about 7.2% in the top ten. The sample was peripheral blood. The receptors derive from a man aged 55 to 70 with active or convalescent COVID-19. Each CDR3 is given with its conserved first and last residue. A D gene is named only where the DNA matches it firmly. Size is omitted from some rows. Given values are once, few, many or a class for expanded clones.

J | size | D | V | CDR3 | DNA
TRBJ2-4 | - | TRBD2 | TRBV12-3/TRBV12-4 | CASSPGGNIQYF | TGTGCCAGCAGCCCCGGGGGGAACATTCAGTACTTC
TRBJ2-7 | - | - | TRBV3-1/TRBV3-2 | CASSRQGYEQYF | TGTGCCAGCAGCCGCCAGGGTTACGAGCAGTACTTC
TRBJ2-7 | - | TRBD2 | TRBV7-8 | CASSFGGSSYEQYF | TGTGCCAGCAGCTTCGGCGGGAGCTCCTACGAGCAGTACTTC
TRBJ1-1 | - | - | TRBV2 | CASSTGPANTEAFF | TGTGCCAGCAGCACCGGTCCCGCGAACACTGAAGCTTTCTTT
TRBJ2-7 | - | - | TRBV12-3/TRBV12-4 | CASSPRTEQYF | TGTGCCAGCAGTCCAAGAACTGAGCAGTACTTC
TRBJ2-7 | - | TRBD2 | TRBV11-1 | CASSNSGRAGEQYF | TGTGCCAGCAGCAATAGCGGGAGGGCCGGCGAGCAGTACTTC
TRBJ1-1 | - | - | TRBV28 | CASNTWGGNTEAFF | TGTGCCAGCAATACGTGGGGGGGGAACACTGAAGCTTTCTTT
TRBJ1-1 | - | TRBD1 | TRBV3-1/TRBV3-2 | CASSQWDRGNTEAFF | TGTGCCAGCAGCCAGTGGGACAGGGGTAACACTGAAGCTTTCTTT
TRBJ2-3 | - | TRBD2 | TRBV2 | CASELAGEGTQYF | TGTGCCAGCGAGCTAGCGGGAGAGGGAACGCAGTATTTT
TRBJ1-4 | - | TRBD1 | TRBV19 | CASSRRTGTNEKLFF | TGTGCCAGTAGTAGGCGGACAGGGACTAATGAAAAACTGTTTTTT
TRBJ2-5 | - | TRBD2 | TRBV5-4 | CASSPGRDPGGQETQYF | TGTGCCAGCAGCCCTGGGAGGGATCCAGGAGGCCAAGAGACCCAGTACTTC
TRBJ1-1 | few | TRBD1 | TRBV6-5 | CASRPGQLNTEAFF | TGTGCCAGCAGGCCGGGACAGTTGAACACTGAAGCTTTCTTT
TRBJ1-4 | - | TRBD1 | TRBV20-1 | CSASRDREAEKLFF | TGCAGTGCTAGTCGGGACAGGGAAGCTGAAAAACTGTTTTTT
TRBJ2-3 | once | TRBD1 | TRBV5-5 | CASSRFPGQGRNTDTQYF | TGTGCCAGCAGCAGATTTCCGGGACAGGGGCGCAACACAGATACGCAGTATTTT
TRBJ2-1 | - | TRBD2 | TRBV11-3 | CASSSSGAGRYNEQFF | TGTGCCAGCAGTTCGTCCGGCGCCGGGAGGTACAATGAGCAGTTCTTC
TRBJ1-4 | - | - | TRBV5-1 | CASSSGQSNEKLFF | TGCGCCAGCAGCTCCGGACAGTCTAATGAAAAACTGTTTTTT
TRBJ2-1 | - | - | TRBV24-1 | CATSDWEQGNEQFF | TGTGCCACCAGTGATTGGGAACAGGGAAATGAGCAGTTCTTC
TRBJ1-1 | - | - | TRBV18 | CVSSLYGGSGTEAFF | TGTGTCAGCTCACTATACGGGGGATCGGGCACTGAAGCTTTCTTT
TRBJ1-4 | once | - | TRBV7-9 | CASSPPGVGEKLFF | TGTGCCAGCAGCCCGCCAGGGGTCGGTGAAAAACTGTTTTTT
TRBJ1-1 | - | - | TRBV6-5 | CASTGNTEAFF | TGTGCCAGCACCGGGAACACTGAAGCTTTCTTT
TRBJ2-7 | once | - | TRBV7-2 | CASSVSGPYEQYF | TGTGCCAGCAGCGTTAGCGGTCCCTACGAGCAGTACTTC
TRBJ2-5 | - | - | TRBV7-8 | CASSHGPQGTQYF | TGTGCCAGCAGCCACGGGCCCCAGGGGACCCAGTACTTC
TRBJ1-2 | - | TRBD1 | TRBV28 | CASSLTGDRDGYTF | TGTGCCAGCAGTTTAACAGGGGATCGGGATGGCTACACCTTC
TRBJ1-6 | - | TRBD1 | TRBV6-5 | CASRTGINNSPLHF | TGTGCCAGCAGGACAGGGATAAATAATTCACCCCTCCACTTT
TRBJ2-3 | - | - | TRBV6-5 | CASSYFGGTDTQYF | TGTGCCAGCAGTTATTTCGGGGGCACAGATACGCAGTATTTT
TRBJ1-5 | few | - | TRBV19 | CASNLLGGSNQPQHF | TGTGCCAGTAATTTGCTAGGAGGTAGCAATCAGCCCCAGCATTTT
TRBJ2-3 | - | TRBD1 | TRBV29-1 | CSVGQGLRDTQYF | TGCAGCGTGGGACAGGGGTTGAGAGATACGCAGTATTTT
TRBJ2-3 | - | TRBD2 | TRBV27 | CASSPGTSGGPFSTDTQYF | TGTGCCAGCAGTCCTGGGACTAGCGGGGGACCGTTCTCCACAGATACGCAGTATTTT
TRBJ1-5 | once | - | TRBV11-2 | CASSFNRDQPQHF | TGTGCCAGCAGCTTTAATCGGGATCAGCCCCAGCATTTT
TRBJ2-1 | once | TRBD1 | TRBV19 | CASTFDRADEQFF | TGTGCCAGTACCTTCGACAGGGCGGATGAGCAGTTCTTC
TRBJ1-4 | - | - | TRBV5-1 | CASSATGGPNEKLFF | TGCGCCAGCAGCGCCACGGGGGGGCCAAATGAAAAACTGTTTTTT
TRBJ2-5 | - | TRBD1 | TRBV10-3 | CAISGIDRGVSQYF | TGTGCCATCAGTGGGATAGACAGGGGAGTGTCCCAGTACTTC
TRBJ1-1 | - | - | TRBV30 | CAWSVRRNTEAFF | TGTGCCTGGAGTGTACGTAGGAACACTGAAGCTTTCTTT
TRBJ1-1 | few | - | TRBV20-1 | CSASLGRDTEAFF | TGCAGTGCTAGTTTGGGGAGGGACACTGAAGCTTTCTTT
TRBJ2-1 | - | TRBD1 | TRBV5-4 | CASGAGTASYNEQFF | TGTGCCAGCGGGGCAGGGACAGCCTCCTACAATGAGCAGTTCTTC